Below are 2 T cell receptor beta chains sequenced from a single sample in a study of T cells expressing NK-cell markers. TCRdb reprocessed the 5' RACE reads and stores each CDR3 protein as one record, lacking DNA. Recorded for this sample: about 390,000 distinct CDR3 sequences. Sequenced: blood T cells: a sorted CD56 or NKG2C T cell subset, CD4+ or CD8+ T cells, or bulk PBMC T cells (not recorded which). Source of these receptors: a woman aged 50 to 60 in good health.

V is TRBV6-5 and J is TRBJ1-5. Germline-derived CDR1 and CDR2 are MNHEY and SVGAGI. This CDR3 spans 15 amino acids. CDR3 residues: CASSYGQNSNQPQHF.

V gene TRBV5-1 combines with J gene TRBJ1-1; TCRdb's D call of TRBD1 is untestable without DNA. The CDR3 is 13 residues long. Germline V gene data show CDR1 as SGHRS and CDR2 as YFSETQ. The CDR3 spells CASRGDGDTEAFF.